This passage covers 18 T cell receptor beta chains from one sample sequenced in a study of shared clonotypes between healthy human individuals. The table came from immunoSEQ multiplex PCR; TCRdb's copy has only in-frame clones and leaves some out. The sample records about 2.4 million clones, approximately 93% being singletons. Sequenced: naive CD4+ T cells from PBMCs. Subset defined: CD45RA+ positively selected. The receptors shown here come from a man aged 18-30 years in good health. Some clones in this sample may be carry-over from other donors' samples.

The sample holds one count of this clone. As DNA, the CDR3 is TGTGCCAGCAGCCCAAAGGCCCTCTACGAGCAGTACTTC. It specifies CASSPKALYEQYF. V usage is TRBV6-9 and J usage is TRBJ2-7, with no clear D. The CDR3 runs to 13 residues. The V gene's germline CDR1 is MNHGY and CDR2 SVAAGI. V dropped 6 bases and J dropped 3 bases, with 12 bases sitting between them.

The chain employs TRBV15 and TRBJ2-7; D is unresolved. This CDR3 is built from 15 residues. The V gene's germline CDR1 is LNHNV and CDR2 YYDKDF (reference sequence). Trimming removed 5 bases at V and 2 bases at J, with 16 bases between. The CDR3 here is CATSLRLGNPYEQYF. CDR3 nucleotides: TGTGCCACCAGCCTGCGGTTGGGTAACCCCTACGAGCAGTACTTC.

Notes on this clone: Other DNA sequences of this sample code for an identical CDR3. The chain is built from TRBV9 and TRBJ2-3, with D hard to call. The length of the CDR3 is 13 residues. The V gene lost 0 bases and the J gene lost 3 bases, with 5 bases spanning the gap. CDR1 and CDR2 from the germline V gene are SGDLS and YYNGEE. The DNA for the CDR3 is TGTGCCAGCAGCGTAGCTACTACAGATACGCAGTATTTT. This encodes CASSVATTDTQYF.

This chain uses TRBV28 with TRBJ2-1; TRBD1 aligns across 7 bases. This CDR3 is built from 16 residues. Germline loops: CDR1 MDHEN, CDR2 SYDVKM. J gave up 6 bases and V 11 bases, and 19 bases lay outside the gene matches. The CDR3 region has the DNA TGTGCCGGACGGCAAGGGGGCAGCACCTCATTCAATGAGCAGTTCTTC. Amino acids: CAGRQGGSTSFNEQFF.

Details on this clone: Distinct nucleotide sequences in the sample also encode this CDR3. This sequence joins TRBV6-5 and TRBJ2-3; 7 bases map to TRBD1. The J segment lost 0 bases and the V segment lost 5 bases, leaving 2 bases of the junction unmatched. The CDR3 runs 14 residues. The germline gives CDR1 MNHEY, CDR2 SVGAGI. The DNA for the CDR3 is TGTGCCAGCAGTCGGACAGGAAGCACAGATACGCAGTATTTT. It yields the protein CASSRTGSTDTQYF.

This chain joins TRBV4-2 and TRBJ1-1, with no clear D. CDR1 LGHNA and CDR2 YNFKEQ come from the germline V gene. Trimming took 0 bases from V and 5 from J, leaving 13 bases between them. This CDR3 is built from 15 residues. The CDR3 protein is CASSQDLHRDTEAFF. CDR3 nucleotide sequence: TGTGCCAGCAGCCAAGATCTACACCGGGATACTGAAGCTTTCTTT.

This clone was observed once. The V call is TRBV7-9, the J call TRBJ2-2; weak D call: TRBD1 (6 bases). In germline, CDR1 is SEHNR, CDR2 FQNEAQ (reference sequence). V lost 6 bases to trimming and J lost 4 bases, with 12 bases between them. CDR3 size: 14 residues. The CDR3 nucleotides are TGTGCCAGCAGAAACAGGGTTGGCACCGGGGAGCTGTTTTTT. Translated: CASRNRVGTGELFF.

This chain connects TRBV18 to TRBJ2-1, with a possible D match to TRBD1 (6 bases). V lost 2 bases to trimming and J lost 7 bases, with 15 bases between them. This CDR3 comprises 15 residues. CDR1 KGHSH and CDR2 LQKENI come from the germline V gene. CDR3 nucleotides: TGTGCCAGCTCACCAGCAGAGACTCAGGGGAATGAGCAGTTCTTC. As protein: CASSPAETQGNEQFF.

The CDR3 nucleotides are TGCGCCAGCAGCCAGCCCACGGGGTATGCAACTAATGAAAAACTGTTTTTT. Encoded protein: CASSQPTGYATNEKLFF. The V gene is TRBV4-1, the J gene TRBJ1-4; no clear D. Germline V gene sequence: CDR1 MGHRA, CDR2 YSYEKL. Trimming left V 3 bases short and J 0 bases short, with 14 bases between. This CDR3 contains 17 residues.

The chain links TRBV20-1 to TRBJ1-1; tentative D call: TRBD1 (5 bases). This CDR3 spans 9 amino acids. Germline V gene sequence: CDR1 DFQATT, CDR2 SNEGSKA (reference sequence). Between the trimmed V and J ends, which lost 7 bases and 7 bases, there was a span of 7 bases. CDR3 protein: CSGGFEAFF. The CDR3 DNA reads as TGCAGTGGGGGGTTTGAAGCTTTCTTT.

A few counts support this clone. This chain connects TRBV7-6 to TRBJ1-1, with D perhaps TRBD1 (5 bases). Germline loops: CDR1 SGHVS, CDR2 FNYEAQ. V gave up 5 bases and J gave up 5 bases, with 15 bases separating them. The CDR3 totals 14 residues. For the CDR3, the DNA is TGTGCCAGCAGCCCCCTGTTGGGGGAGACTGAAGCTTTCTTT. This gives the protein CASSPLLGETEAFF. Complete variable domain (other parts from reference TRBV7-6 and TRBJ1-1): GAGVSQSPRYKVTKRGQDVALRCDPISGHVSLYWYRQALGQGPEFLTYFNYEAQQDKSGLPNDRFSAERPEGSISTLTIQRTEQRDSAMYRCASSPLLGETEAFFGQGTRLTVV.

Only one count was recorded for this clone. The chain is built from TRBV19 and TRBJ1-1, with 8 nucleotides matching TRBD1. This CDR3 contains 14 residues. The V gene end was trimmed by 6 bases and the J gene end by 1 base; junction bases not matched to a gene: 4. Germline CDR1 is LNHDA and CDR2 is SQIVND (reference sequence). DNA for the CDR3: TGTGCCAGTAGACTGGACAGGGCGAACACTGAAGCTTTCTTT. It codes for CASRLDRANTEAFF. The complete variable domain, with remaining parts taken from reference TRBV19 and TRBJ1-1, reads DGGITQSPKYLFRKEGQNVTLSCEQNLNHDAMYWYRQDPGQGLRLIYYSQIVNDFQKGDIAEGYSVSREKKESFPLTVTSAQKNPTAFYLCASRLDRANTEAFFGQGTRLTVV.

This chain joins TRBV6-1 and TRBJ2-5; a weak D match, TRBD2 (6 bases). V was shortened by 1 base and J by 0 bases, with 15 bases between the two germline ends. CDR1 and CDR2 (germline): MNHNS, SASEGT. This CDR3 spans 17 amino acids. The CDR3 protein is CASSEEVWGEDQETQYF. The DNA for the CDR3 is TGTGCCAGCAGTGAAGAAGTCTGGGGGGAAGACCAAGAGACCCAGTACTTC.

The rearrangement links TRBV5-4 to TRBJ1-2; 8 bases are a match to TRBD1. The CDR3 loop spans 17 amino acids. V lost 0 bases to trimming and J lost 4 bases; unmatched junction nucleotides: 11. Germline V gives CDR1 SGHNT, CDR2 YYREEE (reference sequence). The CDR3 region has the DNA TGTGCCAGCAGCTTGGATCCGGCCAGGGGGCCTTCCTATGGCTACACCTTC. This translates into CASSLDPARGPSYGYTF.

The sample holds a few counts of this clone. V gene TRBV12-2 combines with J gene TRBJ1-2. TRBV12-2 has pseudogene status. The CDR3 loop spans 11 amino acids. CDR3 region: CASRLGDGYTF. The CDR3 DNA reads as TGTGCAAGTCGCTTAGGTGATGGCTACACCTTC.

The gene calls are TRBV6-8 and TRBJ1-2; TRBD1 agrees at 7 bases. Trimming cost V 4 bases and J 0 bases; bases outside gene matches: 17. The germline V gene encodes CDR1 MNHGY and CDR2 SAAAGT. The CDR3 runs 19 residues. The CDR3 nucleotides are TGTGCCAGCAGTTGCCCTCCCCTGACAGGGACGATAGCTAACTATGGCTACACCTTC. Encoded protein: CASSCPPLTGTIANYGYTF.

The sample holds one count of this clone. This chain links TRBV28 with TRBJ2-3, with TRBD2 matching 8 bases. Trimming took 6 bases from V and 4 from J; bases not matched to a gene: 9. The germline V gene has CDR1 MDHEN and CDR2 SYDVKM. This CDR3 region has 15 residues. CDR3 in amino acids: CASSIPGRVADTQYF. The CDR3 DNA follows: TGTGCCAGCAGCATTCCCGGGAGGGTTGCAGATACGCAGTATTTT.

The chain combines TRBV25-1 with TRBJ2-6; 8 nucleotides match TRBD2. The germline gives CDR1 MGHDK, CDR2 SYGVNS. The CDR3 sequence is 17 residues long. The V gene end was trimmed by 3 bases and the J gene end by 4 bases; junction bases not matched to a gene: 8. In nucleotides, the CDR3 is TGTGCCAGCAGTGACCTTACGGGAGGGTCCGGGGCCAACGTCCTGACTTTC. Its translation: CASSDLTGGSGANVLTF.